One sample yielded the 21 T cell receptor beta chains listed below, sequenced in a study of T cells in Graves' hyperthyroidism and ophthalmopathy. Amplification of TCR beta CDR3 regions used RNA as the template. The HTBI primer set was used in a first-round RT-PCR of the TCR CDR3. MiXCR, run by TCRdb on the multiplex PCR reads, gives a single entry per CDR3 protein. The repertoire holds roughly 240,000 distinct CDR3 sequences, with 24% as singletons. Sequenced: blood. Receptor source: a woman aged 35 to 49 with Graves' ophthalmopathy.

This clonotype has ten or more counts. V usage is TRBV5-1 and J usage is TRBJ1-2; maybe TRBD1 (6 bases). The CDR3 consists of 18 residues. V dropped 3 bases and J dropped 1 base, with 22 bases sitting between them. From germline, CDR1 is SGHRS and CDR2 YFSETQ. The CDR3 here is CASSSRQVFSPLNYGYTF. Here the CDR3 DNA reads TGCGCCAGCAGCTCACGACAGGTCTTCTCCCCGCTTAACTATGGCTACACCTTC.

This clonotype has at least ten counts. The J gene is TRBJ2-2, the V gene TRBV4-1; maybe TRBD2 (5 bases). This CDR3 contains 16 residues. The V and J ends lost 2 bases and 3 bases respectively, with 13 bases between them. Germline V gives CDR1 MGHRA, CDR2 YSYEKL. Written as DNA, the CDR3 is TGCGCCAGCAGCCAAAGGTCCGGGGTGGACACCGGGGAGCTGTTTTTT. As protein: CASSQRSGVDTGELFF.

Ten or more counts support this clonotype. The rearrangement joins TRBV13 to TRBJ1-1; TRBD1 is a possible D gene (5 bases). Trimming stripped 4 bases from V and 0 bases from J, with 9 bases between. The germline CDR1 and CDR2 sequences are PRHDT and FYEKMQ (reference sequence). This CDR3 is 14 amino acids long. CDR3 in DNA: TGTGCCAGCAGCTCGGGACTTTTGAACACTGAAGCTTTCTTT. It yields the protein CASSSGLLNTEAFF.

This clonotype was seen repeatedly, ten times or more. This rearrangement joins TRBV4-2 to TRBJ2-5; TRBD2 matches 7 bases. The CDR3 covers 18 residues. V dropped 1 base and J dropped 4; count of bases not matched to a gene: 15. CDR1 LGHNA and CDR2 YNFKEQ come from the germline V gene. The chain's CDR3 is CASSQGASGAPAGETQYF. Written as DNA, the CDR3 is TGTGCCAGCAGCCAAGGGGCTAGCGGAGCACCCGCGGGAGAGACCCAGTACTTC.

This clonotype was observed many times. The chain links TRBV5-1 to TRBJ2-7; TRBD2 matches at 10 bases. Trimming took 0 bases from V and 4 from J; bases not matched to a gene: 7. Germline CDR1 reads SGHRS; CDR2 reads YFSETQ. This CDR3 has 16 amino acids. The CDR3 spells CASSLGASGSGYEQYF. In DNA form, the CDR3 reads TGCGCCAGCAGCTTGGGAGCTAGCGGGAGTGGGTACGAGCAGTACTTC.

The table lists this clonotype with many counts. V is TRBV12-3 or TRBV12-4 and J is TRBJ1-1, with D unresolved. The CDR3 has 13 amino acids. V was cut by 5 bases and J by 1 base, with 8 bases left in between. The DNA of the CDR3 is TGTGCCAGCAGTGCGACAACGAACACTGAAGCTTTCTTT. It is translated as CASSATTNTEAFF.

This clonotype was found a few times. The junction departs from germline at one end; a sequencing error may be responsible. This sequence joins TRBV6-1 and TRBJ1-2; possibly TRBD1 for D (6 bases). Looked up from germline, CDR1 is MNHNS and CDR2 is SASEGT. The CDR3 runs 13 residues. The CDR3 is CASSEPGGYSYTF. The CDR3 DNA follows: TGTGCCAGCAGTGAGCCCGGGGGCTATAGCTACACCTTC.

This clonotype was seen many times. The genes are TRBV6-1 and TRBJ1-5; D is perhaps TRBD1 (5 bases). The germline V gene encodes CDR1 MNHNS and CDR2 SASEGT. This CDR3 contains 15 residues. Trimming stripped 3 bases from V and 6 bases from J, with 15 bases between. The CDR3 region has the DNA TGTGCCAGCAGTGATTTAGGGTGGCAGGGTCAGCCCCAGCATTTT. Residues: CASSDLGWQGQPQHF.

There are many counts of this clonotype. The chain uses TRBV5-1 and TRBJ1-3; D is possibly TRBD1 (6 bases). V was trimmed by 4 bases and J by 0 bases, leaving 14 bases between them. This CDR3 comprises 16 residues. Germline values: CDR1 SGHRS, CDR2 YFSETQ. CDR3 sequence (DNA): TGCGCCAGCAGCCCCGGGACATCTAGCTCTGGAAACACCATATATTTT. Its translation is CASSPGTSSSGNTIYF.

This clonotype was counted many times. This chain uses TRBV20-1 with TRBJ1-5; weak D call: TRBD1 (5 bases). Germline V lookup: CDR1 DFQATT, CDR2 SNEGSKA (reference sequence). The V end lost 4 bases, the J end lost 6 bases, and 19 bases lay between the germline ends. The CDR3 spans 15 residues. In DNA, the CDR3 is TGCAGTGCTAATTTCGAGGGGATAAGGAGTCAGCCCCAGCATTTT. Protein: CSANFEGIRSQPQHF.

J is TRBJ2-7 and V is TRBV11-1; D is unclear. The CDR3 sequence is 14 residues long. CDR1 and CDR2 (germline): SGHAT, FQDESV (reference sequence). V was shortened by 2 bases and J by 2 bases, with 10 bases between the two germline ends. CDR3 sequence: CASSLLGPPYEQYF. The CDR3 bases are TGTGCCAGCAGCTTATTAGGTCCCCCCTACGAGCAGTACTTC.

Many counts were recorded for this clonotype. The V and J genes are TRBV6-1 and TRBJ1-5; D possibly corresponds to TRBD1 (6 bases). Germline V gene data show CDR1 as MNHNS and CDR2 as SASEGT. CDR3 size: 13 residues. V lost 6 bases and J lost 7, with 13 bases in between. CDR3 coding DNA: TGTGCCAGCAGCGATACAGGGAGCCAGCCCCAGCATTTT. The encoded protein is CASSDTGSQPQHF.

This CDR3 is CASSYQDRGVTEAFF. The CDR3 coding sequence is TGTGCCAGCAGTTACCAGGACAGGGGGGTGACTGAAGCTTTCTTT. The rearrangement uses TRBV6-2 or TRBV6-3 and TRBJ1-1; 10 bases map to TRBD1. The trim removed 2 bases at V and 5 bases at J, leaving 5 bases unmatched. The CDR3 loop spans 15 amino acids. Germline V gene data show CDR1 as MNHEY and CDR2 as SVGEGT.

This clonotype has ten or more counts. The V and J genes are TRBV2 and TRBJ1-2, with a tentative D call TRBD1 (5 bases). The CDR3 has 14 residues. The V gene lost 4 bases and the J gene lost 4 bases, with 13 bases spanning the gap. The germline V gene has CDR1 SNHLY and CDR2 FYNNEI. CDR3 sequence reads: CASSAEGSAYGYTF. DNA of the CDR3: TGTGCCAGCAGTGCGGAGGGGAGTGCCTATGGCTACACCTTC.

This clonotype came up many times. V usage is TRBV20-1 and J usage is TRBJ2-5, with 13 positions matching TRBD2. V shed 1 base and J 4 bases; nucleotides not matched to a gene: 9. This CDR3 has 17 amino acids. Germline CDR1 reads DFQATT; CDR2 reads SNEGSKA (reference sequence). CDR3 sequence (DNA): TGCAGTGCTAGAGGGACTAGCGGGAGAGGAAGGCGAGAGACCCAGTACTTC. Protein sequence: CSARGTSGRGRRETQYF.

Many counts were recorded for this clonotype. This rearrangement joins TRBV30 to TRBJ1-1, with D perhaps TRBD1 (6 bases). Trimming pared 2 bases from V and 8 bases from J, leaving 15 bases between. The V gene's germline CDR1 is GTSNPN and CDR2 SVGIG (reference sequence). This CDR3 spans 13 amino acids. Here the CDR3 DNA reads TGTGCCTGGAGTTGGGGGCTCCCCTTGGAAGCTTTCTTT. Protein: CAWSWGLPLEAFF.

This clonotype occurred many times. The rearrangement links TRBV19 to TRBJ2-3; D is perhaps TRBD1 (7 bases). The germline V gene has CDR1 LNHDA and CDR2 SQIVND (reference sequence). Trimming removed 3 bases at V and 3 bases at J, with 13 bases between. The CDR3 contains 15 residues. The CDR3 spells CASSIGQEGTDTQYF. The CDR3 bases are TGTGCCAGTAGTATCGGACAGGAGGGGACAGATACGCAGTATTTT.

The rearrangement joins TRBV6-1 to TRBJ2-5, with TRBD1 matching 9 bases. V was clipped by 7 bases and J by 5 bases; unmatched bases: 5. The germline V gene encodes CDR1 MNHNS and CDR2 SASEGT. The length of the CDR3 is 13 residues. The CDR3 DNA reads TGTGCCAGCAACGACAGGGGGTCGGAGACCCAGTACTTC. The encoded protein is CASNDRGSETQYF.

This clonotype was found many times. The V call is TRBV18, the J call TRBJ1-5, with a possible D match to TRBD1 (5 bases). This CDR3 contains 14 residues. CDR1 and CDR2 from the germline V gene are KGHSH and LQKENI. Deletions cut 2 bases from V and 3 bases from J, with 8 bases between. The CDR3 DNA reads TGTGCCAGCTCACCAGGGACCTACAATCAGCCCCAGCATTTT. It specifies CASSPGTYNQPQHF. The full variable domain, completed using reference TRBV18 and TRBJ1-5, is NAGVMQNPRHLVRRRGQEARLRCSPMKGHSHVYWYRQLPEEGLKFMVYLQKENIIDESGMPKERFSAEFPKEGPSILRIQQVVRGDSAAYFCASSPGTYNQPQHFGDGTRLSIL.

The chain uses TRBV7-8 and TRBJ1-5; 7 bases are shared with TRBD1. The CDR3 has 14 residues. Trimming at V came to 2 bases and at J to 6 bases, leaving 4 bases not matched to a gene. CDR1 and CDR2 from the germline V gene are SGHVS and FQNEAQ. The CDR3 sequence is CASSLTGAGQPQHF. CDR3 coding DNA: TGTGCCAGCAGCTTAACAGGGGCGGGTCAGCCCCAGCATTTT.

This clonotype was found many times. The genes are TRBV6-5 and TRBJ1-2, with 8 positions matching TRBD1. CDR3 length: 14 amino acids. V lost 2 bases, J lost 7 bases, and 6 bases stayed unmatched. CDR1 and CDR2 (germline): MNHEY, SVGAGI. The CDR3 region has the DNA TGTGCCAGCAGTTACGCCCGGACAGGGAGTGGCTACACCTTC. This gives the protein CASSYARTGSGYTF.